This entry features one T cell receptor beta chain sequence. The source of the sample is a study of blood T cell repertoires in COVID-19. CDR1 and CDR2 (germline): SGHRS, YFSETQ. The CDR3 loop spans 14 amino acids. Between the trimmed V and J ends, which lost 3 bases and 7 bases, there was a span of 13 bases. Here immunoSEQ multiplex PCR was the method, and the copy in TCRdb shows in-frame clones only, minus some. The data hold 250,000 to 350,000 clones, with 86% observed a single time. Sequenced material: peripheral blood. This receptor was identified in a woman between 25 and 40 years old with active or convalescent COVID-19. The chain employs TRBV5-1 and TRBJ2-2; possible D gene TRBD2, 5 bases. CDR3 nucleotide sequence: TGCGCCAGCAGCTCACGGACGGGGAACGGGGAGCTGTTTTTT. Translation gives CASSSRTGNGELFF.